The 3 T cell receptor beta chains listed next were all sequenced from one sample in a study of shared clonotypes between healthy human individuals. Produced via immunoSEQ multiplex PCR; TCRdb's table is partial and in-frame only. The top ten clones hold 0.1% to 0.15% of a sample with roughly 2 million clones, approximately 96% of them seen once. The sequenced sample consisted of naive CD4+ T cells sorted from blood. Sample subset: CD45RA+ positively selected. The origin of the receptors is a man between 18 and 29 years old in good health.

The table lists this clone with a count of one. This chain's CDR3 is CASSSGQGDSPLHF. The CDR3 nucleotides read TGTGCCAGCAGCTCGGGACAGGGGGATTCACCCCTCCACTTT. The chain joins TRBV5-6 to TRBJ1-6, with 11 positions matching TRBD1. The CDR3 consists of 14 residues. CDR1 and CDR2 from the germline V gene are SGHDT and YYEEEE. With 3 bases clipped from V and 8 bases from J, the junction kept 1 base outside the gene matches. The whole variable domain, remainder taken from reference TRBV5-6 and TRBJ1-6, is DAGVTQSPTHLIKTRGQQVTLRCSPKSGHDTVSWYQQALGQGPQFIFQYYEEEERQRGNFPDRFSGHQFPNYSSELNVNALLLGDSALYLCASSSGQGDSPLHFGNGTRLTVT.

The CDR3 DNA is TGTGCCAGTAGCAAGACAGGCCTGAACACCGGGGAGCTGTTTTTT. This codes for CASSKTGLNTGELFF. This rearrangement joins TRBV19 to TRBJ2-2; D is possibly TRBD1 (6 bases). The CDR3 has 15 amino acids. With 6 bases removed from V and 1 base from J, the gap between germline ends came to 12 bases. Germline assignment: CDR1 LNHDA and CDR2 SQIVND (reference sequence). The full variable domain, its missing parts supplied by reference TRBV19 and TRBJ2-2, is DGGITQSPKYLFRKEGQNVTLSCEQNLNHDAMYWYRQDPGQGLRLIYYSQIVNDFQKGDIAEGYSVSREKKESFPLTVTSAQKNPTAFYLCASSKTGLNTGELFFGEGSRLTVL.

V gene TRBV7-9 combines with J gene TRBJ1-1; 8 nucleotides line up with TRBD1. CDR1 is SEHNR, CDR2 FQNEAQ, per germline (reference sequence). The length of the CDR3 is 13 residues. V was pared by 3 bases and J by 11 bases, with 8 bases of the junction left unmatched. The CDR3 DNA is TGTGCCAGCAGCTTGGAGAGACAGGGGAACGCTTTCTTT. Amino acid sequence: CASSLERQGNAFF. Variable domain in full (rest from reference TRBV7-9 and TRBJ1-1): DTGVSQNPRHKITKRGQNVTFRCDPISEHNRLYWYRQTLGQGPEFLTYFQNEAQLEKSRLLSDRFSAERPKGSFSTLEIQRTEQGDSAMYLCASSLERQGNAFFGQGTRLTVV.